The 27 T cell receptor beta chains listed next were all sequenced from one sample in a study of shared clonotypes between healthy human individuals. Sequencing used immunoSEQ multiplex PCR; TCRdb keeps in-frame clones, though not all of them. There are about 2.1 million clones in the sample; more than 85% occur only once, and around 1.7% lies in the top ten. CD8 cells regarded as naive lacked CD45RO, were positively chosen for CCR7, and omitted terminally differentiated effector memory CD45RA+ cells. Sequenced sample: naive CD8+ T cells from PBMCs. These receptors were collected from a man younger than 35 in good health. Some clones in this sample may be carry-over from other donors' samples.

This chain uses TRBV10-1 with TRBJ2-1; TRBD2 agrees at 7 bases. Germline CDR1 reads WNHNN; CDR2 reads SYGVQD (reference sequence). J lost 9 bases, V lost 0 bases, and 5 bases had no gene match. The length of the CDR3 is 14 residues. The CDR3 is CASSESLGRGEQFF. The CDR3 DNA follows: TGCGCCAGCAGTGAGTCGCTGGGGAGGGGTGAGCAGTTCTTC.

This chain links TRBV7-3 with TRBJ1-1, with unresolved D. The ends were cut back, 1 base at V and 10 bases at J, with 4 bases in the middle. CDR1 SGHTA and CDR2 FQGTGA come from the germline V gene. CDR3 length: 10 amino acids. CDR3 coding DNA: TGTGCCAGCAGCTTAAAGGTAGCTTTCTTT. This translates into CASSLKVAFF.

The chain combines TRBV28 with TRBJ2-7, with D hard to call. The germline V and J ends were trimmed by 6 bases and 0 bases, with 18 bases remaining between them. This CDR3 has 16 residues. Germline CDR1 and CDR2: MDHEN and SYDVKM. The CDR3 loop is CASSPPLEEVSYEQYF. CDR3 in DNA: TGTGCCAGCAGCCCCCCCCTAGAGGAAGTCTCCTACGAGCAGTACTTC.

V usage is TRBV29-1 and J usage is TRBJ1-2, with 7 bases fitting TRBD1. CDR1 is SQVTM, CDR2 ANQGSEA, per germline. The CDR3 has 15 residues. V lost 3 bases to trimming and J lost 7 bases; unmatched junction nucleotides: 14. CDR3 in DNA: TGCAGCGTTGAGACAGGGTGGACCTTAGTCGGTGGCTACACCTTC. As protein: CSVETGWTLVGGYTF.

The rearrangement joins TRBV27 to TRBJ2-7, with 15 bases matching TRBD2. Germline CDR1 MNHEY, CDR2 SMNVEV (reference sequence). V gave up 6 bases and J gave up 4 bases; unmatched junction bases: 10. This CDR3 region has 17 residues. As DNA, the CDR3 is TGTGCCAGCAGCCCCAGGACTAGCGGGAGGGCCTTGTACGAGCAGTACTTC. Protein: CASSPRTSGRALYEQYF.

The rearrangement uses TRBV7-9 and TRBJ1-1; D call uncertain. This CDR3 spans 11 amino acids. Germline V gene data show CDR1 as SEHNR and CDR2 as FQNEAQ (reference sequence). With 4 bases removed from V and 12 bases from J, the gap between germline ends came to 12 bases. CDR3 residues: CASSSNRVSFF. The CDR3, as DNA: TGTGCCAGCAGCTCAAATAGGGTCTCTTTCTTT.

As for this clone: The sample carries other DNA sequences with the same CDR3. The CDR3 coding sequence is TGTGCCAGCAGCTTACCGAACTACGCCATGGGACTTTACCAAGAGACCCAGTACTTC. It specifies CASSLPNYAMGLYQETQYF. The chain couples TRBV7-8 to TRBJ2-5; D perhaps matches TRBD2 (6 bases). The CDR3 consists of 19 residues. Trimming pared 2 bases from V and 0 bases from J, leaving 22 bases between. Germline values: CDR1 SGHVS, CDR2 FQNEAQ.

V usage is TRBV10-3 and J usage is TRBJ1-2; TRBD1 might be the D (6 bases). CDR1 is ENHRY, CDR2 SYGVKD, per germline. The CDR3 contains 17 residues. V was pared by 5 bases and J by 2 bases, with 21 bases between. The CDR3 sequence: CAISLTREVGGNYGYTF. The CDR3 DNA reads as TGTGCCATCAGTTTAACCAGGGAAGTAGGGGGGAACTATGGCTACACCTTC.

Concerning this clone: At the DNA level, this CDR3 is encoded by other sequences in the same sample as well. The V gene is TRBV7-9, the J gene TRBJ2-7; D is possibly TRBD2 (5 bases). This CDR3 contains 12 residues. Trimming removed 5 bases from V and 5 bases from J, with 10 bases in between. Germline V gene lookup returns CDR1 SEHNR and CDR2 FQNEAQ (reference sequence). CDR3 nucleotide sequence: TGTGCCAGCAGCCTGACGGGGAACGAGCAGTACTTC. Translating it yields CASSLTGNEQYF.

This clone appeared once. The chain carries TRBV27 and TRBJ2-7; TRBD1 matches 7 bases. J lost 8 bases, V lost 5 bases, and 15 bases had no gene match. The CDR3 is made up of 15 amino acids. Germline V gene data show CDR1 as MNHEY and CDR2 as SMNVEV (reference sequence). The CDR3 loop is CASSPAPPTGNQQYF. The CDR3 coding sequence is TGTGCCAGCAGTCCAGCCCCCCCGACAGGGAATCAGCAGTACTTC.

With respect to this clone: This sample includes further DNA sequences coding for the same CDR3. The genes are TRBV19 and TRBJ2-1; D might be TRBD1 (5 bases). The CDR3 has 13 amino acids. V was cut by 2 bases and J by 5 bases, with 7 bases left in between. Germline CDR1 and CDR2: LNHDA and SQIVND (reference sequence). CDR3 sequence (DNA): TGTGCCAGTAGTATACAGGGTAACAATGAGCAGTTCTTC. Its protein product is CASSIQGNNEQFF.

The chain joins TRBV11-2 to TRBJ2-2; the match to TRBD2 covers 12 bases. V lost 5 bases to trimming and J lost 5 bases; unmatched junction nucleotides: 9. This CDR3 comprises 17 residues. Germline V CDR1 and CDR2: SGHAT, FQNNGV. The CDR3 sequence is CASSPTLAGGWTGELFF. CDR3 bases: TGTGCCAGCAGCCCCACTCTAGCGGGAGGGTGGACCGGGGAGCTGTTTTTT.

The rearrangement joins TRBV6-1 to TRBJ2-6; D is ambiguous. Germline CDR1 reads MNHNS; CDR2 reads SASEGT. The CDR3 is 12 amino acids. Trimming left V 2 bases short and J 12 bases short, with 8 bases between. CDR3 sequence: CASSELTLVLTF. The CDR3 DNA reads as TGTGCCAGCAGTGAACTCACGCTCGTCCTGACTTTC.

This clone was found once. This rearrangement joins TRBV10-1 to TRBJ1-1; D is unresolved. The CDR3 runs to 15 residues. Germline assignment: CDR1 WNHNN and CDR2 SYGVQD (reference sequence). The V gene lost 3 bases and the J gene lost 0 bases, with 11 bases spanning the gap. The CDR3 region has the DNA TGCGCCAGCAGTGAATGGAGGGAAATGAACACTGAAGCTTTCTTT. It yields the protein CASSEWREMNTEAFF.

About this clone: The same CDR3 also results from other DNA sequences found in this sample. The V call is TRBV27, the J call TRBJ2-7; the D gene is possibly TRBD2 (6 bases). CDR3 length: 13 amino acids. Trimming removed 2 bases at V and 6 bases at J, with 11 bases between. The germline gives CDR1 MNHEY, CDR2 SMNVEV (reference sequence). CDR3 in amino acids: CASSLIGGGEQYF. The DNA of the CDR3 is TGTGCCAGCAGTTTAATCGGGGGTGGCGAGCAGTACTTC.

Written as DNA, the CDR3 is TGTGCCAGCAGCTTAGGTCGTACCTTGAGGGAGCAGTTCTTC. Translated, it gives CASSLGRTLREQFF. The chain recombines TRBV11-2 with TRBJ2-1; D uncertain. Per germline, CDR1 SGHAT and CDR2 FQNNGV. V was trimmed by 1 base and J by 10 bases, leaving 14 bases between them. CDR3 length equals 14 residues.

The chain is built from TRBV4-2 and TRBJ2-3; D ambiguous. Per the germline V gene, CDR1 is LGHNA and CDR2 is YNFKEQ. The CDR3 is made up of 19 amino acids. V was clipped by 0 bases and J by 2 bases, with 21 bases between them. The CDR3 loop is CASSQDPGPGLKNTDTQYF. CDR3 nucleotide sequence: TGTGCCAGCAGCCAAGATCCCGGTCCCGGCTTAAAAAACACAGATACGCAGTATTTT.

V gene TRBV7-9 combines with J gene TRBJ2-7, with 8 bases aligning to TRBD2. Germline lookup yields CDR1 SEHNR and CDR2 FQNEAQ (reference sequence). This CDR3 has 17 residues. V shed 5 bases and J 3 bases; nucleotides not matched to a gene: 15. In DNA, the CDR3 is TGTGCCAGCAGCCCCAAGACCCTAGCGGGCCCGAACTACGAGCAGTACTTC. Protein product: CASSPKTLAGPNYEQYF.

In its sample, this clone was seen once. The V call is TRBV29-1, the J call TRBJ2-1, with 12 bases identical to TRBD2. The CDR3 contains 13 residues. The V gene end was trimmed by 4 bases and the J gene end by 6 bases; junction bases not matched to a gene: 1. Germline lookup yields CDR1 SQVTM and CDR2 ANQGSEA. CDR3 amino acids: CSVASGRANEQFF. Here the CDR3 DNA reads TGCAGCGTTGCTAGCGGGAGGGCCAATGAGCAGTTCTTC.

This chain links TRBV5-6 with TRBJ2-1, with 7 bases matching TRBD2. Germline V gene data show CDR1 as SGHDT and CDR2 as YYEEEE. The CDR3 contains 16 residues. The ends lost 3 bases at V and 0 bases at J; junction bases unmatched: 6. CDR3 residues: CASSYLAVSSYNEQFF. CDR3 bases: TGTGCCAGCAGCTACCTAGCGGTGAGCTCCTACAATGAGCAGTTCTTC. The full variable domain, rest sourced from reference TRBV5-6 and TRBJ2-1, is DAGVTQSPTHLIKTRGQQVTLRCSPKSGHDTVSWYQQALGQGPQFIFQYYEEEERQRGNFPDRFSGHQFPNYSSELNVNALLLGDSALYLCASSYLAVSSYNEQFFGPGTRLTVL.

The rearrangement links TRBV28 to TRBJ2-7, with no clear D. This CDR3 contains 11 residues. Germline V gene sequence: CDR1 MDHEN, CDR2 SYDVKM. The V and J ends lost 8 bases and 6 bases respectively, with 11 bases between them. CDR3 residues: CASAQFREQYF. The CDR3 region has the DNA TGTGCCAGCGCCCAGTTCCGCGAGCAGTACTTC.

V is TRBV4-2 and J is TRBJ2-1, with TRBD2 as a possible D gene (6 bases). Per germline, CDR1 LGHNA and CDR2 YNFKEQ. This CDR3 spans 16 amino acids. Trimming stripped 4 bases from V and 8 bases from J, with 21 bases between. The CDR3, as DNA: TGTGCCAGCAGCCTCCGACTAGTACGCGGGTTGGATGAGCAGTTCTTC. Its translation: CASSLRLVRGLDEQFF.

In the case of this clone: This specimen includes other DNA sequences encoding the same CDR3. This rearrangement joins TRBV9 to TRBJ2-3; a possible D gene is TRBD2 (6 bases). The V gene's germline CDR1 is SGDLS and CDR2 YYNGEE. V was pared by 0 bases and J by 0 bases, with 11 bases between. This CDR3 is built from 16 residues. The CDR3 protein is CASSVGGGTSTDTQYF. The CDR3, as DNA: TGTGCCAGCAGCGTAGGTGGCGGGACTAGCACAGATACGCAGTATTTT.

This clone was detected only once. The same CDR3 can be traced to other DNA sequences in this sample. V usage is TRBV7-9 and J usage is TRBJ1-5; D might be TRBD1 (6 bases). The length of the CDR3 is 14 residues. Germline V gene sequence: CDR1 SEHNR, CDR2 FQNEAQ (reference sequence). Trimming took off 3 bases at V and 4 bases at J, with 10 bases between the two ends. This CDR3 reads CASSLGQGNQPQHF. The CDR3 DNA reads TGTGCCAGCAGCTTGGGGCAGGGGAATCAGCCCCAGCATTTT.

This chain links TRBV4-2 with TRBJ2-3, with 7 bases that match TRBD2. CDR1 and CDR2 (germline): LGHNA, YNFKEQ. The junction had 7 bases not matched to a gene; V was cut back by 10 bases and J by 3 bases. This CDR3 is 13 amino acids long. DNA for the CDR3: TGTGCCACCGGGCTAGCGGTAACAGATACGCAGTATTTT. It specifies CATGLAVTDTQYF.

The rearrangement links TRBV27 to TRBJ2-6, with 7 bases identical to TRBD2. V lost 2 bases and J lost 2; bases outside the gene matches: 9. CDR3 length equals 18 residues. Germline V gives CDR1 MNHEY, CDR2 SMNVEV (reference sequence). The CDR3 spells CASSLGGREAPGANVLTF. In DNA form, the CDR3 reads TGTGCCAGCAGTTTAGGGGGGAGGGAAGCCCCTGGGGCCAACGTCCTGACTTTC.

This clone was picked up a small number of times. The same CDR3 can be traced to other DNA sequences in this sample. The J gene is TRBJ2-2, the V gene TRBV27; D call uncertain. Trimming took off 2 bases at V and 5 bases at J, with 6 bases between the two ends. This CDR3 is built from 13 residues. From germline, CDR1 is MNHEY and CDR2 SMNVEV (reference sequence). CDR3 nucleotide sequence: TGTGCCAGCAGTTTACTAGGGACCGGGGAGCTGTTTTTT. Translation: CASSLLGTGELFF.